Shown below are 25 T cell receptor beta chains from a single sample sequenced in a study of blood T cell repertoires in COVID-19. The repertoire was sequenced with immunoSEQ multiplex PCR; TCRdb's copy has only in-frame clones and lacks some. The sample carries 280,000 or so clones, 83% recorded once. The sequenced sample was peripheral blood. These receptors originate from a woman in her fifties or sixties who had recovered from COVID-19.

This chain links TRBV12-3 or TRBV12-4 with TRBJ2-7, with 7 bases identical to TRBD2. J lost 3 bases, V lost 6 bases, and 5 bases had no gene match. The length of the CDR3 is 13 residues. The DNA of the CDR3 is TGTGCCAGCAGGAGGGACTACCTCTACGAGCAGTACTTC. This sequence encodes CASRRDYLYEQYF.

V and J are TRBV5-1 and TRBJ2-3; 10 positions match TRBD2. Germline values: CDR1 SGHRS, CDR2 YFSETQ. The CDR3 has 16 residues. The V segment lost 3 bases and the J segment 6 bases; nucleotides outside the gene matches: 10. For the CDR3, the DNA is TGCGCCAGCAGCTCGGAGGCGGTAGCGGGAGGTGATACGCAGTATTTT. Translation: CASSSEAVAGGDTQYF.

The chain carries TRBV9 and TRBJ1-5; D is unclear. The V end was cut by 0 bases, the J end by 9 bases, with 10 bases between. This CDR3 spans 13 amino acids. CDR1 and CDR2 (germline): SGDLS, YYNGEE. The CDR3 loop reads CASSVGERGPQHF. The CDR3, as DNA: TGTGCCAGCAGCGTAGGGGAGCGTGGGCCCCAGCATTTT. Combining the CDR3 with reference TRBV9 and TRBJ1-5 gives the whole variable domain DSGVTQTPKHLITATGQRVTLRCSPRSGDLSVYWYQQSLDQGLQFLIQYYNGEERAKGNILERFSAQQFPDLHSELNLSSLELGDSALYFCASSVGERGPQHFGDGTRLSIL.

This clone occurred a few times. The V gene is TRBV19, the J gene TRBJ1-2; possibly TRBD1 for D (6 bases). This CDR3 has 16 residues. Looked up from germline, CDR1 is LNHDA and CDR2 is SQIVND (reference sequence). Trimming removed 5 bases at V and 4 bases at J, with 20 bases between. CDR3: CASSFRDTVLGYGYTF. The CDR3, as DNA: TGTGCCAGTAGTTTTCGGGACACCGTGCTCGGCTATGGCTACACCTTC.

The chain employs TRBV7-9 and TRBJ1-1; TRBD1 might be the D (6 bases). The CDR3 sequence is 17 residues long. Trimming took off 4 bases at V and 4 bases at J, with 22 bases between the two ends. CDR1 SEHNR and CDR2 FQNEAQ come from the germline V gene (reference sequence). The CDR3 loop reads CASSSGSYREVSTEAFF. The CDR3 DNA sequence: TGTGCCAGCAGCTCCGGTTCATACAGGGAAGTGAGCACTGAAGCTTTCTTT. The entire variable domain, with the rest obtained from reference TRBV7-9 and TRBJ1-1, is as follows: DTGVSQNPRHKITKRGQNVTFRCDPISEHNRLYWYRQTLGQGPEFLTYFQNEAQLEKSRLLSDRFSAERPKGSFSTLEIQRTEQGDSAMYLCASSSGSYREVSTEAFFGQGTRLTVV.

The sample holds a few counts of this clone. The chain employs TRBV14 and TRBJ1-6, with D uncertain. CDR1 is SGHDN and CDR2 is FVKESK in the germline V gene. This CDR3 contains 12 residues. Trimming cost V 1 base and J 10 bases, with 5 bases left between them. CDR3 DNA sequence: TGTGCCAGCAGCCAAGCCAGGTCACCCCTCCACTTT. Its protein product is CASSQARSPLHF. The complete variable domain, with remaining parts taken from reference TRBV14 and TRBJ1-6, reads EAGVTQFPSHSVIEKGQTVTLRCDPISGHDNLYWYRRVMGKEIKFLLHFVKESKQDESGMPNNRFLAERTGGTYSTLKVQPAELEDSGVYFCASSQARSPLHFGNGTRLTVT.

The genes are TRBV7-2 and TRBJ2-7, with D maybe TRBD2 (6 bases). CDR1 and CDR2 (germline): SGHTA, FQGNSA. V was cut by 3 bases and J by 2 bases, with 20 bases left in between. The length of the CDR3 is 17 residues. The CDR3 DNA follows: TGTGCCAGCAGCTTGGTGGGAGGCGGCGGGAATGCCTACGAGCAGTACTTC. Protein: CASSLVGGGGNAYEQYF.

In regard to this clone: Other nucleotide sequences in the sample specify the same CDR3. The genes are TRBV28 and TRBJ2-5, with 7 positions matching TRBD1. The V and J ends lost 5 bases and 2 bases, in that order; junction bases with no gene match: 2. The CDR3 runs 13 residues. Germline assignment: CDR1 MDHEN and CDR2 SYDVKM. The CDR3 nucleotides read TGTGCCAGCAGTAGGGACAGTCAAGAGACCCAGTACTTC. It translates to CASSRDSQETQYF.

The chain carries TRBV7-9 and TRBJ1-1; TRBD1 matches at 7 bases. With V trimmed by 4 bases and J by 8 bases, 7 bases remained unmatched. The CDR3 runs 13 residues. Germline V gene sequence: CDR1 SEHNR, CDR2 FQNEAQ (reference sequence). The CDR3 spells CASSWDSGREAFF. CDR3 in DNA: TGTGCCAGCAGCTGGGACAGCGGTCGAGAAGCTTTCTTT.

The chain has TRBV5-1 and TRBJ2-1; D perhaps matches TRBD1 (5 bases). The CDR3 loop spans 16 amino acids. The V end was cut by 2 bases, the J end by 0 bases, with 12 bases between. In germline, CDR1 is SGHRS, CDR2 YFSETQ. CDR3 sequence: CASSFQGGFSYNEQFF. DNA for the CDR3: TGCGCCAGCAGCTTCCAGGGTGGATTCTCCTACAATGAGCAGTTCTTC.

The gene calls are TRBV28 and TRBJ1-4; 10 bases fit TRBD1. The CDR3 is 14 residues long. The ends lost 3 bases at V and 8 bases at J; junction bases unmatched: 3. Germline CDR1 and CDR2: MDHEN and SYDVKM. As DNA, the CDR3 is TGTGCCAGCAGTTTGACAGGGGGCTTCGAAAAACTGTTTTTT. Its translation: CASSLTGGFEKLFF.

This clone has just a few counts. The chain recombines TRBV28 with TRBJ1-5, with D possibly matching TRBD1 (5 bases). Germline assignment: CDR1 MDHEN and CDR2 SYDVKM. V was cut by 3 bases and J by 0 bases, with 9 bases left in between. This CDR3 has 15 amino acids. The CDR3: CASSFGGTSNQPQHF. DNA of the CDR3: TGTGCCAGCAGTTTTGGGGGGACTAGCAATCAGCCCCAGCATTTT.

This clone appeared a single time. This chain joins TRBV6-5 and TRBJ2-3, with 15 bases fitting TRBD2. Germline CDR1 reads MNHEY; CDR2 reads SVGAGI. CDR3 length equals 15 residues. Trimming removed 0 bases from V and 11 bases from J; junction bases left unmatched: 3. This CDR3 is CASSYSGLAGGRQYF. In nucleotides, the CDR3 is TGTGCCAGCAGTTACTCGGGACTAGCGGGGGGTAGGCAGTATTTT.

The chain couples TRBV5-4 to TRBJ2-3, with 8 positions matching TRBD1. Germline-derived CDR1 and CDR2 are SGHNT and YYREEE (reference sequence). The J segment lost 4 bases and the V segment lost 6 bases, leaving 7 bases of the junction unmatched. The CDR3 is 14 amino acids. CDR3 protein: CASNGQGVPDTQYF. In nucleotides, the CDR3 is TGTGCCAGCAACGGACAGGGTGTACCAGATACGCAGTATTTT.

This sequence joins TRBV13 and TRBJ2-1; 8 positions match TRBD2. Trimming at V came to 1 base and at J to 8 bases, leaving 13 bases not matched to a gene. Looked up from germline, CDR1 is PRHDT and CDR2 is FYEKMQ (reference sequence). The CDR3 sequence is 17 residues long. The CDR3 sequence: CASSLVYRRGADDEQFF. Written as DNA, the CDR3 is TGTGCCAGCAGCTTAGTGTATCGGCGGGGGGCGGACGATGAGCAGTTCTTC.

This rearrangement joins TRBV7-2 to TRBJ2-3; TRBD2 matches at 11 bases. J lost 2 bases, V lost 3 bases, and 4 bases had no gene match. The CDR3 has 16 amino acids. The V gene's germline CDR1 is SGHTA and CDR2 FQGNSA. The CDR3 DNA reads TGTGCCAGCAGCTTGCCGGGACTAGCGGTCACAGATACGCAGTATTTT. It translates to CASSLPGLAVTDTQYF.

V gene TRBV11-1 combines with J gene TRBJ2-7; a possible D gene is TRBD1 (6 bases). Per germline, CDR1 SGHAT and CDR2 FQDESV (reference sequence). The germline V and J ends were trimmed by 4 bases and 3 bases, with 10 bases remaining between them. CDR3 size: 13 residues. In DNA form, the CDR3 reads TGTGCCAGCAGCTCGGACAGAAACTACGAGCAGTACTTC. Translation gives CASSSDRNYEQYF.

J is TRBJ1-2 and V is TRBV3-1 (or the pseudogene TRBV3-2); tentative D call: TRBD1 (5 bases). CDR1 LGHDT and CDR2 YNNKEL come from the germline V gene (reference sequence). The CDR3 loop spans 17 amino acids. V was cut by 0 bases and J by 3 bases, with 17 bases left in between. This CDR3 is CASSQDLPGGVYYGYTF. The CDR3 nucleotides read TGTGCCAGCAGCCAAGATCTTCCGGGGGGAGTGTACTATGGCTACACCTTC.

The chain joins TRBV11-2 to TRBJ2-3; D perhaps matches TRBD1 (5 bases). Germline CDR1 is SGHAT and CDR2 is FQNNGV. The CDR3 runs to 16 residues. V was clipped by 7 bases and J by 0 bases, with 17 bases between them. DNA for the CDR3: TGTGCCAGCACCCGATGGGGCGGTGCTAGCACAGATACGCAGTATTTT. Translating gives CASTRWGGASTDTQYF.

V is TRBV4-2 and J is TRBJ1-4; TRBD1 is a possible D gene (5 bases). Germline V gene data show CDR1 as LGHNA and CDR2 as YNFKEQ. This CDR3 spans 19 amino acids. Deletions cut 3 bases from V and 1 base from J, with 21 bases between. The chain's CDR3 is CASSHPVLLRGVTNEKLFF. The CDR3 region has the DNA TGTGCCAGCAGCCACCCCGTACTCCTCCGGGGGGTAACTAATGAAAAACTGTTTTTT.

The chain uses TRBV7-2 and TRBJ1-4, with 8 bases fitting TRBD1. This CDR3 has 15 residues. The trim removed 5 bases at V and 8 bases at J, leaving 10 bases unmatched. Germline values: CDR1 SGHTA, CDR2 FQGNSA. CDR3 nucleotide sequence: TGTGCCAGCAGCCCGATAGGACAGGGAAGGGAAAAACTGTTTTTT. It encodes CASSPIGQGREKLFF.

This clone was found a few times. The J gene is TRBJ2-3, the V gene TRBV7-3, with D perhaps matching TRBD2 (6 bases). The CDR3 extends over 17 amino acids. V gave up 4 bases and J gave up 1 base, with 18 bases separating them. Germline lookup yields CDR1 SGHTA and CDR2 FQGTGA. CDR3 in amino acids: CASSSRPRDGGTDTQYF. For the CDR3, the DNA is TGTGCCAGCAGCTCCAGACCGCGGGACGGCGGCACAGATACGCAGTATTTT. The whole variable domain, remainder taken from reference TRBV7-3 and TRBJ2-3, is GAGVSQTPSNKVTEKGKYVELRCDPISGHTALYWYRQSLGQGPEFLIYFQGTGAADDSGLPNDRFFAVRPEGSVSTLKIQRTERGDSAVYLCASSSRPRDGGTDTQYFGPGTRLTVL.

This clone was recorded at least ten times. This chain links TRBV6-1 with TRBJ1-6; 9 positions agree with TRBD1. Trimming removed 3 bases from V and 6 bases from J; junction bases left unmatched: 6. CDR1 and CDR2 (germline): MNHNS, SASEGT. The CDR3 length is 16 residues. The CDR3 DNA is TGTGCCAGCAGTGAGCCCCCGGGACAGGGTAATTCACCCCTCCACTTT. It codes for CASSEPPGQGNSPLHF.

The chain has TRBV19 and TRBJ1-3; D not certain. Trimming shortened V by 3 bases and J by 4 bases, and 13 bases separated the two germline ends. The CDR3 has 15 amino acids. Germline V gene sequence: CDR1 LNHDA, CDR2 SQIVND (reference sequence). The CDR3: CASSIVPTAGNTIYF. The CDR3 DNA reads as TGTGCCAGTAGTATCGTTCCCACAGCCGGAAACACCATATATTTT. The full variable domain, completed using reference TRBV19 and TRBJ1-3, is DGGITQSPKYLFRKEGQNVTLSCEQNLNHDAMYWYRQDPGQGLRLIYYSQIVNDFQKGDIAEGYSVSREKKESFPLTVTSAQKNPTAFYLCASSIVPTAGNTIYFGEGSWLTVV.

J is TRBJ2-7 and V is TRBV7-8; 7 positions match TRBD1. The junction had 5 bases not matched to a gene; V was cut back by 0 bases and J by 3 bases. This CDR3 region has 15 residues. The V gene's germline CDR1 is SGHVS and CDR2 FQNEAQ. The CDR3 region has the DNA TGTGCCAGCAGCTTAGCGTTGGACAGGTTCTACGAGCAGTACTTC. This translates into CASSLALDRFYEQYF.